Described below is a single T cell receptor beta chain sequence and its context. This clone's antigen is unknown. Base qualities are missing; no much larger clone stands one base away. Sorted unstimulated T cells and proliferating T cells recovered from mixed lymphocyte reactions were subjected to TCRbeta CDR3 sequencing. Fresh whole blood from fewer than 12 HLA-typed healthy donors was used to isolate PBMCs. This record comes from a study of siplizumab effects on memory and regulatory T cells (dated 2019 in TCRdb). Context from the whole study: The effect of the anti-CD2 antibody siplizumab on alloreactive T-cell subsets was examined in allogeneic mixed lymphocyte reactions constructed from human PBMCs.

Libraries were prepared through the immunoSEQ multiplex PCR assay. Roughly 9.8 x 10^4 TCR templates per sample were assayed on the deep sequencing platform. Genomic DNA extracted from sorted T cells was the material used for TCRbeta CDR3 sequencing. In the authors' own workflow: Clonal analysis of TCRbeta CDR3 data was done in the R programming language. Unstimulated samples were compared with post-reaction CFSE-low samples to define alloreactive CD4+ and CD8+ clones. Regulatory or non-regulatory origin was assigned to alloreactive CD4+ clones by matching of sequences to sorted unstimulated Treg and non-Treg repertoires. Sourced from immuneACCESS, this table was stored by TCRdb with only in-frame sequences that have V and J called. A share of the clones is absent; for the studies checked, an unresolved V gene accounts for under half, and the remainder has no known explanation. V and J calls plus clone size are reproduced from that table; the DNA served to infer D and trimming. The sample yields about 87,000 clones; around 89% were counted once. The biggest ten clones account for about 16% of the sample.

Summary of the overall study and its limitations: Unstimulated naive T cells appeared more diverse than memory T cells, and naive cells seemed to contribute substantially to the alloresponse. About 80-96% of proliferating CD4+ or CD8+ clones could not be given a naive or memory phenotype. Of the alloreactive CD4+ clones that could be mapped, the Treg-derived share averaged approximately 67% with siplizumab compared with roughly 27% in control reactions. Because sequences below about 10^-5 frequency were poorly captured, only a minor fraction of alloreactive clones could be mapped to unstimulated subsets. The cumulative frequency of alloreactive sequences traceable to unstimulated CD4+ memory T cells was significantly reduced by siplizumab. The suppressive function of proliferating Tregs from siplizumab cultures was not functionally confirmed.

The CDR3 has 12 amino acids, counting the end cysteine and phenylalanine. The retained sequence is limited to the CDR3, 36 bases, with the frame set at the first base. CDR1 and CDR2, looked up from the germline V gene (reference sequence), are LNHDA and SQIVND. Trimming accounts for 4 bases at V and 9 bases at J, while the number of junction bases matched to no gene is 3. This receptor was taken from a human donor in good health. Specimen: CD4+ T cells sorted from blood. This receptor chain uses TRBV19 and TRBJ2-1; 7 bases in the junction line up with TRBD1. The sequenced DNA: TGTGCCAGTAGTAGGGGACAGAGTGAGCAGTTCTTC. This codes for CASSRGQSEQFF.